A single sample gave rise to the 24 T cell receptor beta chains below, sequenced in a study of technical replicates of blood from several donors. This table comes from immunoSEQ multiplex PCR, and its TCRdb copy is limited to in-frame clones, with some not included. The data hold about 83,000 clones, with roughly nine tenths observed a single time. Sequenced material: T cells isolated from PBMCs. The receptors originated from a human donor in good health.

This clone was counted a single time. The rearrangement links TRBV19 to TRBJ2-7; TRBD1 matches at 10 bases. CDR1 is LNHDA and CDR2 is SQIVND in the germline V gene (reference sequence). CDR3 length equals 14 residues. The J segment lost 5 bases and the V segment lost 5 bases, leaving 6 bases of the junction unmatched. Here the CDR3 DNA reads TGTGCCAGTAGTTTTGACAGGGGGCCTAACGAGCAGTACTTC. Protein: CASSFDRGPNEQYF. The entire variable domain, with the rest obtained from reference TRBV19 and TRBJ2-7, is as follows: DGGITQSPKYLFRKEGQNVTLSCEQNLNHDAMYWYRQDPGQGLRLIYYSQIVNDFQKGDIAEGYSVSREKKESFPLTVTSAQKNPTAFYLCASSFDRGPNEQYFGPGTRLTVT.

The V and J genes are TRBV2 and TRBJ2-3; D may be TRBD2 (6 bases). This CDR3 contains 17 residues. V was shortened by 6 bases and J by 2 bases, with 21 bases between the two germline ends. Germline CDR1 and CDR2: SNHLY and FYNNEI. This CDR3 is CASRADLGLLNTDTQYF. CDR3 nucleotide sequence: TGTGCCAGCAGGGCTGACCTGGGACTTTTAAACACAGATACGCAGTATTTT.

For the CDR3, the DNA is TGCGCCAGCAGCTTCGCCGGAGAGAACACCGGGGAGCTGTTTTTT. Amino acids: CASSFAGENTGELFF. The V gene is TRBV5-1, the J gene TRBJ2-2; no definite D call. The ends were cut back, 2 bases at V and 1 base at J, with 9 bases in the middle. The germline V gene encodes CDR1 SGHRS and CDR2 YFSETQ. This CDR3 has 15 residues.

The chain has TRBV27 and TRBJ2-7; no clear D gene. The germline gives CDR1 MNHEY, CDR2 SMNVEV (reference sequence). The CDR3 runs 12 residues. V was cut by 2 bases and J by 5 bases, with 7 bases left in between. CDR3 residues: CASSLIGDEQYF. CDR3 DNA sequence: TGTGCCAGCAGTTTAATCGGAGACGAGCAGTACTTC.

Here the CDR3 reads CASSRQGNEQYF. The CDR3 DNA reads TGCGCCAGCAGCCGACAGGGGAACGAGCAGTACTTC. This rearrangement joins TRBV23-1 to TRBJ2-7, with 8 bases that match TRBD1. TRBV23-1 is an ORF, and what it does is uncertain. This CDR3 has 12 amino acids. V trimming: 6 bases; J trimming: 5 bases; junction bases outside the gene matches: 3.

The rearrangement uses TRBV7-8 and TRBJ2-2; D gene uncertain. Trimming pared 1 base from V and 5 bases from J, leaving 5 bases between. Germline CDR1 reads SGHVS; CDR2 reads FQNEAQ. This CDR3 has 13 residues. CDR3 residues: CASSLVLTGELFF. The CDR3 nucleotides read TGTGCCAGCAGCTTAGTCCTTACCGGGGAGCTGTTTTTT.

The chain carries TRBV11-1 and TRBJ2-4; D perhaps matches TRBD1 (6 bases). The CDR3 contains 15 residues. Per the germline V gene, CDR1 is SGHAT and CDR2 is FQDESV (reference sequence). V gave up 5 bases and J gave up 0 bases, with 11 bases separating them. The CDR3 region has the DNA TGTGCCAGCAGCAAAGGGACACTAGCCAAAAACATTCAGTACTTC. This codes for CASSKGTLAKNIQYF.

The rearrangement links TRBV7-3 to TRBJ2-7, with 14 bases lining up with TRBD2. The CDR3 is 18 residues long. The V gene end was trimmed by 1 base and the J gene end by 11 bases; junction bases not matched to a gene: 16. Germline V gene sequence: CDR1 SGHTA, CDR2 FQGTGA. CDR3 in amino acids: CASSLNPGTSGGRIREYF. In nucleotides, the CDR3 is TGTGCCAGCAGCTTAAATCCAGGGACTAGCGGGGGCCGTATACGAGAGTACTTC.

The chain is built from TRBV9 and TRBJ2-7; 10 bases agree with TRBD1. The CDR3 is 13 residues long. V trimming: 3 bases; J trimming: 6 bases; junction bases outside the gene matches: 3. Per the germline V gene, CDR1 is SGDLS and CDR2 is YYNGEE. CDR3 protein: CASSAGQGGEQYF. The CDR3 DNA reads as TGTGCCAGCAGCGCCGGACAGGGGGGCGAGCAGTACTTC.

This chain connects TRBV2 to TRBJ1-3; 8 bases agree with TRBD1. The ends lost 6 bases at V and 1 base at J; junction bases unmatched: 2. The CDR3 runs to 14 residues. Germline CDR1 is SNHLY and CDR2 is FYNNEI. CDR3 sequence reads: CASRYRGSGNTIYF. DNA for the CDR3: TGTGCCAGCAGGTACAGGGGGTCTGGAAACACCATATATTTT.

The chain joins TRBV5-4 to TRBJ2-7; 10 nucleotides agree with TRBD2. This CDR3 spans 16 amino acids. The V gene end was trimmed by 3 bases and the J gene end by 4 bases; junction bases not matched to a gene: 10. CDR1 and CDR2 (germline): SGHNT, YYREEE (reference sequence). The CDR3 DNA reads as TGTGCCAGCAGCTCGGCCCCGGGACTAGCGATTTACGAGCAGTACTTC. This codes for CASSSAPGLAIYEQYF.

V gene TRBV10-1 combines with J gene TRBJ1-2; 8 bases are a match to TRBD1. J was trimmed by 2 bases and V by 5 bases; bases with no gene match: 1. Germline lookup yields CDR1 WNHNN and CDR2 SYGVQD (reference sequence). The CDR3 runs to 13 residues. As DNA, the CDR3 is TGCGCCAGCAGTCGACAGGGGAACTATGGCTACACCTTC. Translated, it gives CASSRQGNYGYTF.

This chain connects TRBV11-2 to TRBJ2-4, with D perhaps matching TRBD2 (6 bases). Trimming shortened V by 5 bases and J by 6 bases, and 14 bases separated the two germline ends. Germline loops: CDR1 SGHAT, CDR2 FQNNGV. The CDR3 is 14 residues long. Here the CDR3 reads CASSMGGRGNIQYF. For the CDR3, the DNA is TGTGCCAGCAGCATGGGGGGAAGGGGAAACATTCAGTACTTC.

Only one count was recorded for this clone. This chain links TRBV5-6 with TRBJ1-1; 11 bases match TRBD1. The germline CDR1 and CDR2 sequences are SGHDT and YYEEEE. Germline trimming cut 4 bases from V and 0 bases from J; bases unmatched to any gene: 8. The CDR3 sequence is 17 residues long. CDR3 DNA: TGTGCCAGCAGCAAGGACAGGGGGCGGGATATGAACACTGAAGCTTTCTTT. Translating it yields CASSKDRGRDMNTEAFF.

The chain links TRBV10-3 to TRBJ2-5, with 11 bases identical to TRBD1. The germline V gene has CDR1 ENHRY and CDR2 SYGVKD. V dropped 7 bases and J dropped 3; count of bases not matched to a gene: 4. The CDR3 covers 14 residues. The CDR3 loop reads CAIKPGQGEETQYF. The CDR3 DNA follows: TGTGCCATCAAACCGGGACAGGGGGAAGAGACCCAGTACTTC.

The chain links TRBV9 to TRBJ2-6; D might be TRBD2 (6 bases). The V end was cut by 0 bases, the J end by 4 bases, with 8 bases between. Germline V gene sequence: CDR1 SGDLS, CDR2 YYNGEE. The CDR3 is 15 residues long. Written as DNA, the CDR3 is TGTGCCAGCAGCGTAGGGGGGGACGGGGCCAACGTCCTGACTTTC. Protein sequence: CASSVGGDGANVLTF.

The V call is TRBV2, the J call TRBJ1-5; no clear D gene. This CDR3 is built from 14 residues. The germline V gene has CDR1 SNHLY and CDR2 FYNNEI. The V end was cut by 5 bases, the J end by 0 bases, with 8 bases between. The CDR3 DNA follows: TGTGCCAGCAGTTCACATTATAGCAATCAGCCCCAGCATTTT. Translated, it gives CASSSHYSNQPQHF.

The CDR3 reads CASSLRSQGAGYGYTF. CDR3 sequence (DNA): TGTGCCAGCAGCTTAAGGTCCCAGGGGGCCGGCTATGGCTACACCTTC. The chain recombines TRBV11-3 with TRBJ1-2; 8 bases fit TRBD1. Germline assignment: CDR1 SGHNT and CDR2 YENEEA. The CDR3 loop spans 16 amino acids. V was clipped by 2 bases and J by 4 bases; unmatched bases: 9.

The chain links TRBV30 to TRBJ2-1, with TRBD2 matching over 7 bases. From germline, CDR1 is GTSNPN and CDR2 SVGIG (reference sequence). The CDR3 consists of 16 residues. V shed 0 bases and J 8 bases; nucleotides not matched to a gene: 13. CDR3 residues: CAWSVLGGGKYDEQFF. The CDR3 DNA sequence: TGTGCCTGGAGTGTACTTGGGGGGGGGAAGTATGATGAGCAGTTCTTC. Supplemented by reference TRBV30 and TRBJ2-1, the full variable domain reads SQTIHQWPATLVQPVGSPLSLECTVEGTSNPNLYWYRQAAGRGLQLLFYSVGIGQISSEVPQNLSASRPQDRQFILSSKKLLLSDSGFYLCAWSVLGGGKYDEQFFGPGTRLTVL.

In this sample, this clone turned up once. The V gene is TRBV7-9, the J gene TRBJ2-3, with TRBD2 identical over 11 bases. Trimming removed 4 bases from V and 4 bases from J; junction bases left unmatched: 7. The CDR3 consists of 16 residues. Germline CDR1 reads SEHNR; CDR2 reads FQNEAQ (reference sequence). CDR3 loop: CASSSTTSGGSDTQYF. The CDR3 DNA sequence: TGTGCCAGCAGCTCCACCACTAGCGGGGGTTCAGATACGCAGTATTTT.

V usage is TRBV4-1 and J usage is TRBJ1-4; 10 bases are shared with TRBD1. Germline V lookup: CDR1 MGHRA, CDR2 YSYEKL. Trimming at V came to 0 bases and at J to 4 bases, leaving 8 bases not matched to a gene. This CDR3 has 18 residues. This CDR3 reads CASSQERGTGADNEKLFF. The CDR3 DNA is TGCGCCAGCAGCCAAGAAAGGGGGACAGGGGCCGATAATGAAAAACTGTTTTTT.

This sequence joins TRBV29-1 and TRBJ2-5; 7 nucleotides line up with TRBD1. From germline, CDR1 is SQVTM and CDR2 ANQGSEA. The ends lost 2 bases at V and 3 bases at J; junction bases unmatched: 9. The CDR3 is 15 residues long. The DNA of the CDR3 is TGCAGCGTTGAACTGACAGGGACGGAGGAAGAGACCCAGTACTTC. Protein product: CSVELTGTEEETQYF.

The chain combines TRBV5-8 with TRBJ2-1, with D tentatively TRBD2 (6 bases). The CDR3 covers 13 residues. Germline lookup yields CDR1 SGHTS and CDR2 YDEGEE. V lost 6 bases to trimming and J lost 2 bases, with 9 bases between them. The CDR3 DNA is TGTGCCAGCAATGGGAGGCCCTACAATGAGCAGTTCTTC. It specifies CASNGRPYNEQFF.

V usage is TRBV27 and J usage is TRBJ2-3; the D gene is possibly TRBD2 (5 bases). The CDR3 is 14 amino acids. The germline V gene has CDR1 MNHEY and CDR2 SMNVEV (reference sequence). V lost 6 bases to trimming and J lost 3 bases, with 13 bases between them. CDR3 sequence: CASRDLTTTDTQYF. The CDR3 DNA is TGTGCCAGCAGGGACTTGACCACAACAGATACGCAGTATTTT.